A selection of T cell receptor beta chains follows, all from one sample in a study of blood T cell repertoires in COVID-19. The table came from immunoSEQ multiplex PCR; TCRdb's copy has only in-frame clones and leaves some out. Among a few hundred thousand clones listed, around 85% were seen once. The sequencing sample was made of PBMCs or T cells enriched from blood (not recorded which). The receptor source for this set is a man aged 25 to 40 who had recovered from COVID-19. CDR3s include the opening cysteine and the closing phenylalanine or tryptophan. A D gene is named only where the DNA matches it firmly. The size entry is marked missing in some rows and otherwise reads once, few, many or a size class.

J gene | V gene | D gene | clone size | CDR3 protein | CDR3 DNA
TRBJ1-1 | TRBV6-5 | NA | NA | CASRRTANTEAFF | TGTGCCAGCAGACGGACAGCAAACACTGAAGCTTTCTTT
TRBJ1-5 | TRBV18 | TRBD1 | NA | CASSLGQGRGQPQHF | TGTGCCAGCTCACTTGGACAGGGTAGGGGTCAGCCCCAGCATTTT
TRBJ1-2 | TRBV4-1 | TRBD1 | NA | CASSSPGTGGMSNYGYTF | TGCGCCAGCAGTTCTCCCGGGACAGGGGGAATGTCTAACTATGGCTACACCTTC
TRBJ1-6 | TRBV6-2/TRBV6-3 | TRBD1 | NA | CASSSDRGADSPLHF | TGTGCCAGCAGTTCGGACAGGGGGGCGGATTCACCCCTCCACTTT
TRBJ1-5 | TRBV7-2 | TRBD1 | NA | CASSYRQGNSNQPQHF | TGTGCCAGCAGCTACAGACAGGGCAATAGCAATCAGCCCCAGCATTTT
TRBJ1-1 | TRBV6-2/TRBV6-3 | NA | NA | CASSYGGIWNTEAFF | TGTGCCAGCAGTTACGGAGGGATATGGAACACTGAAGCTTTCTTT
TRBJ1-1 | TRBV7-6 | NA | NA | CASSLEGQMNTEAFF | TGTGCCAGCAGCTTAGAAGGACAAATGAACACTGAAGCTTTCTTT
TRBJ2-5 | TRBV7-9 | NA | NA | CASSAGRAGETQYF | TGTGCCAGCAGTGCCGGGCGCGCGGGGGAGACCCAGTACTTC
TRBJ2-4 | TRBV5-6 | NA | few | CASSLERGIKNIQYF | TGTGCCAGCAGCTTGGAACGGGGAATCAAAAACATTCAGTACTTC
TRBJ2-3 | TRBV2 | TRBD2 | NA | CASSLGLAGASGDTQYF | TGTGCCAGCAGCCTCGGACTAGCGGGGGCAAGCGGGGATACGCAGTATTTT
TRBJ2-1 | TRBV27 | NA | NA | CASSFYPLLESLPIDYNEQFF | TGTGCCAGCAGTTTTTACCCACTGTTGGAGAGTCTTCCCATAGACTACAATGAGCAGTTCTTC
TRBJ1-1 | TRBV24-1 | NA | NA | CATSGEGRGEAFF | TGTGCCACCAGTGGAGAGGGTCGGGGGGAAGCTTTCTTT
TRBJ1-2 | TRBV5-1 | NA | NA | CASSAKQAPSYGYTF | TGCGCCAGCAGCGCCAAGCAGGCGCCAAGCTATGGCTACACCTTC
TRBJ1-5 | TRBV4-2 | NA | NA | CASSQGEKYQPQHF | TGTGCCAGCAGCCAAGGGGAGAAGTATCAGCCCCAGCATTTT
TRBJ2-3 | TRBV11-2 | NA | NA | CASSLVPGGTDTQYF | TGTGCCAGCAGCTTAGTCCCCGGGGGCACAGATACGCAGTATTTT
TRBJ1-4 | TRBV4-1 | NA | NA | CASSQGQVATNEKLFF | TGCGCCAGCAGCCAAGGACAGGTCGCAACTAATGAAAAACTGTTTTTT
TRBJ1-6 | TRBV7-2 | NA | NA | CASSLGSRVPLHF | TGTGCCAGCAGTCTCGGGAGTCGAGTACCCCTCCACTTT
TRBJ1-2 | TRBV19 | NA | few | CASSIVGLTHGYTF | TGTGCCAGTAGTATAGTGGGACTAACCCATGGCTACACCTTC
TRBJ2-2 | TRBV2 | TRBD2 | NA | CASSALAGNTGELFF | TGTGCCAGCAGTGCCCTAGCGGGAAACACCGGGGAGCTGTTTTTT
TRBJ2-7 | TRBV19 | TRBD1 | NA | CASSIRDRGYEQYF | TGTGCCAGTAGTATCCGGGACAGGGGGTACGAGCAGTACTTC
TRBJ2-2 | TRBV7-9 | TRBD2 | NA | CASSSPGLANTGELFF | TGTGCCAGCAGCTCGCCGGGACTAGCGAACACCGGGGAGCTGTTTTTT
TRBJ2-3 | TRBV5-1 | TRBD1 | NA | CASSLGQGTATDTQYF | TGCGCCAGCAGCCTGGGACAGGGAACGGCCACAGATACGCAGTATTTT
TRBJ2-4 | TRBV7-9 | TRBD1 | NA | CASSLEPAGQGLKDIQYF | TGTGCCAGCAGCTTAGAACCGGCGGGACAGGGTCTTAAGGACATTCAGTACTTC
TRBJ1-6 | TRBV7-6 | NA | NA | CASSFAGRVNSPLHF | TGTGCCAGCAGCTTTGCGGGACGGGTTAATTCACCCCTCCACTTT
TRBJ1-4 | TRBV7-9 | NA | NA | CASSLSQTNEKLFF | TGTGCCAGCAGCTTATCTCAGACTAATGAAAAACTGTTTTTT
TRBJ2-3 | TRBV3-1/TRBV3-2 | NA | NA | CASRKKTTQGDTQYF | TGTGCCAGCAGAAAAAAAACAACTCAGGGAGATACGCAGTATTTT
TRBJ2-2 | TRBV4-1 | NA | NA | CASSQDSTGELFF | TGCGCCAGCAGCCAAGACTCCACCGGGGAGCTGTTTTTT
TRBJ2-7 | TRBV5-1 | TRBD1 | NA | CASSWTGPESYEQYF | TGCGCCAGCAGCTGGACAGGGCCTGAGTCCTACGAGCAGTACTTC
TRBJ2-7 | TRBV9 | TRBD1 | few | CASGGGQGYEQYF | TGTGCCAGCGGCGGAGGACAGGGCTACGAGCAGTACTTC
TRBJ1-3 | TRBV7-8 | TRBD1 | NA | CASSLGPGQGGNTIYF | TGTGCCAGCAGCTTGGGGCCGGGACAGGGTGGAAACACCATATATTTT
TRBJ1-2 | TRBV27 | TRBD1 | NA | CASSARTGRDGYTF | TGTGCCAGCAGTGCCCGGACAGGGCGGGATGGCTACACCTTC
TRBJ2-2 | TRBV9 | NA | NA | CASSVTGRNTGELFF | TGTGCCAGCAGCGTAACAGGGCGCAACACCGGGGAGCTGTTTTTT
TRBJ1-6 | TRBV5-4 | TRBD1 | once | CASSSGQGYSPLHF | TGTGCCAGCAGCTCAGGACAGGGTTATTCACCCCTCCACTTT
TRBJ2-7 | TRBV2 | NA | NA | CASSARRGTEQYF | TGTGCCAGCAGTGCCCGACGGGGAACCGAGCAGTACTTC
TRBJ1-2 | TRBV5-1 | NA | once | CASSSDSNYGYTF | TGCGCCAGCAGCTCGGACTCTAACTATGGCTACACCTTC
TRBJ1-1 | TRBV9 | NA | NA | CASSVASLRLRTEAFF | TGTGCCAGCAGCGTAGCGTCCCTTCGATTACGGACTGAAGCTTTCTTT
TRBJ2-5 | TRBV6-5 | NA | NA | CASKGHIQETQYF | TGTGCCAGCAAAGGACACATACAAGAGACCCAGTACTTC
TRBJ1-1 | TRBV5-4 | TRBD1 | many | CASSPRQGRYTEAFF | TGTGCCAGCAGCCCTCGACAGGGGAGGTACACTGAAGCTTTCTTT
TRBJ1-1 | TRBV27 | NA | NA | CASSFQRVNTEAFF | TGTGCCAGCAGTTTTCAGAGGGTGAACACTGAAGCTTTCTTT
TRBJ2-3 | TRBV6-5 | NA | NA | CASLRADTQYF | TGTGCCAGCCTACGGGCAGATACGCAGTATTTT
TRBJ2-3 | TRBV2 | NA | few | CASSPGSDTDTQYF | TGTGCCAGCAGTCCAGGCAGTGACACAGATACGCAGTATTTT
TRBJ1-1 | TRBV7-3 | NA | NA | CASSRRQTLNTEAFF | TGTGCCAGCAGCCGGAGACAGACTCTGAACACTGAAGCTTTCTTT
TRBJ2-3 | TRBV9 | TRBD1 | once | CASSVLWDRGADTQYF | TGTGCCAGCAGCGTATTATGGGACAGGGGGGCAGATACGCAGTATTTT
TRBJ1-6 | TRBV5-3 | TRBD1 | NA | CARSLDRGLLHF | TGTGCCAGAAGCTTGGACAGGGGCCTCCTCCACTTT
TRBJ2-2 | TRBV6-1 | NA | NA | CASSVLEIEGAGELFF | TGTGCCAGCAGTGTACTGGAGATAGAAGGTGCAGGGGAGCTGTTTTTT
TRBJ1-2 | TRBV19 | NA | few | CASSIGRGPYGYTF | TGTGCCAGTAGTATCGGGAGGGGTCCTTATGGCTACACCTTC
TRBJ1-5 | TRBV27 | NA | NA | CASSFFQGGQPQHF | TGTGCCAGCAGTTTCTTTCAGGGAGGTCAGCCCCAGCATTTT
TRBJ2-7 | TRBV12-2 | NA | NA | CASRPSRNRVGYEQYF | TGTGCAAGTCGCCCAAGCAGGAACAGGGTCGGCTACGAGCAGTACTTC
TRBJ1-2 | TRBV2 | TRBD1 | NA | CASSRTGEYYGYTF | TGTGCCAGCAGCCGGACAGGAGAGTATTATGGCTACACCTTC
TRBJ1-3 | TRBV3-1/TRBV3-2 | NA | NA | CASSQAGEKRNTIYF | TGTGCCAGCAGCCAGGCAGGGGAGAAGCGAAACACCATATATTTT